This TCR beta chain stems from a study of cytomegalovirus exposure and HLA in healthy donors. Regarding the study as a whole: Solely CMV serostatus was available to characterize immune exposure.

About this clone itself: The antigen is not known.

13 Jbeta primers and 60 Vbeta primers were used for the PCR. Assay used: immunoSEQ multiplex PCR; TCRdb lists only in-frame clones, some missing. The sample holds 100,000 to 150,000 clones, roughly 68% seen once. This CDR3 is 15 amino acids long. Germline-derived CDR1 and CDR2 are SGHTA and FQGNSA. V dropped 4 bases and J dropped 1; count of bases not matched to a gene: 5. Sequences were obtained from PBMCs. V is TRBV7-2 and J is TRBJ2-3, with 7 bases lining up with TRBD2. The sequence came from a woman in her fifties or sixties in good health and CMV-seropositive. In DNA, the CDR3 is TGTGCCAGCAGCTGGGTTGCGGGGGGCACAGATACGCAGTATTTT. It encodes CASSWVAGGTDTQYF. The full variable domain, in which reference TRBV7-2 and TRBJ2-3 provide the parts outside the CDR3, is GAGVSQSPSNKVTEKGKDVELRCDPISGHTALYWYRQSLGQGLEFLIYFQGNSAPDKSGLPSDRFSAERTGGSVSTLTIQRTQQEDSAVYLCASSWVAGGTDTQYFGPGTRLTVL.